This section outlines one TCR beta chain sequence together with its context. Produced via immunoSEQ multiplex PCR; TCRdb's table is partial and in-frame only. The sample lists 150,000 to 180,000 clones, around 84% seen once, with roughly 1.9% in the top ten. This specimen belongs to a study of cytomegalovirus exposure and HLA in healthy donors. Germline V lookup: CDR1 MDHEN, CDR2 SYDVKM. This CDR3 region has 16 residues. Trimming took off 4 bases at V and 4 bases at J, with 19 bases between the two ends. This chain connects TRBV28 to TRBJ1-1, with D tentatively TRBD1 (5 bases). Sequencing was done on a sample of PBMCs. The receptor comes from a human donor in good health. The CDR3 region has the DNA TGTGCCAGCAGTTCCGGGCTCAAGGGGTTGGGCACTGAAGCTTTCTTT. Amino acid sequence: CASSSGLKGLGTEAFF.